This TCR beta chain was sequenced in a study of response to subunit inactivated influenza vaccine. Overall study findings and caveats: Authors suggested that a seasonal influenza vaccination recruits few new T cells each time.

This clonotype was seen more than once but under ten times. Its target is not known. The CDR3 loop spans 15 amino acids. V shed 0 bases and J shed 9 bases, with 15 bases lying between them. Looked up from germline, CDR1 is KGHSH and CDR2 is LQKENI. TCRdb re-analysed the RT-PCR reads in MiXCR, keeping a single row per CDR3 protein. The sample lists about half a million distinct CDR3 sequences, less than 8% seen once, with roughly 13% in the top ten. The gene calls are TRBV18 and TRBJ2-1; a possible D gene is TRBD2 (5 bases). The source material was PBMCs from blood, sampled less than 30 months after vaccination. This clonotype was sampled from a man between 50 and 75 years old who received an inactivated influenza vaccine. The CDR3 bases are TGTGCCAGCTCACCACCGAATCAGGCTGGAGGTGAGCAGTTCTTC. This encodes CASSPPNQAGGEQFF.